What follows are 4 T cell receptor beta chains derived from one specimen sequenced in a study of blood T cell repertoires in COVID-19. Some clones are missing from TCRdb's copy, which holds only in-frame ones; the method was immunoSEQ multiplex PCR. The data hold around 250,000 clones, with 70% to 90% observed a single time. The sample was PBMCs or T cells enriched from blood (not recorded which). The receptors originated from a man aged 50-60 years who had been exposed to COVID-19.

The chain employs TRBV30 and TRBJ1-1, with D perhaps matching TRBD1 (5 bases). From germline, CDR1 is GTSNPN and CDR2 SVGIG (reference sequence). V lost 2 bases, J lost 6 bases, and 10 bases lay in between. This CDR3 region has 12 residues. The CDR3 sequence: CAWSIGVSEAFF. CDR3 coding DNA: TGTGCCTGGAGTATAGGGGTGTCTGAAGCTTTCTTT.

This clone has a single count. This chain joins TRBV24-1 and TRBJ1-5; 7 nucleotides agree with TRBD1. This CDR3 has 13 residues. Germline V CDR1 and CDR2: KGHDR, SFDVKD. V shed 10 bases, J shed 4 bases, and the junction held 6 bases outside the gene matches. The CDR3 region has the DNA TGTGCCACGCAGACAGGGCGTAATCAGCCCCAGCATTTT. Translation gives CATQTGRNQPQHF.

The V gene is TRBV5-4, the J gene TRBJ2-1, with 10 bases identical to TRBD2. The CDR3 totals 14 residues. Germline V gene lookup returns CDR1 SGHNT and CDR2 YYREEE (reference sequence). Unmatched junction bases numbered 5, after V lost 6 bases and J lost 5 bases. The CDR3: CASTPTSGHNEQFF. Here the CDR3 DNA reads TGTGCCAGCACCCCGACTAGCGGGCACAATGAGCAGTTCTTC.

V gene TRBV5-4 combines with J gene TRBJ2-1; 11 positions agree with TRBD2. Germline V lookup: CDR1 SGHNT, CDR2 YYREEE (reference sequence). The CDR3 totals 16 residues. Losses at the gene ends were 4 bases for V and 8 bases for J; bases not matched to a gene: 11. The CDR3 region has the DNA TGTGCCAGCAGCCTTGGGGTACTAGCGGGAGTCGATGAGCAGTTCTTC. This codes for CASSLGVLAGVDEQFF.